The clone carrying this T cell receptor beta chain was seen a single time. As yet, its antigen is unknown. cDNA synthesis used the whole RNA isolate, giving expressed TCRB sequences. Each sample of naive, central memory or regulatory T cells had, on average, around 3.5 million reads. TCRdb keeps only in-frame clones here, not all; method: immunoSEQ multiplex PCR. The sample shows tens of thousands of clones, 40% to 65% of them seen only once. These data originate in a study of beta chain features in type 1 diabetes. Every single donor gave one heparinised blood draw, and these averaged about 116 mL. Germline-derived CDR1 and CDR2 are GTSNPN and SVGIG (reference sequence). The V gene lost 1 base and the J gene lost 0 bases, with 10 bases spanning the gap. The length of the CDR3 is 15 residues. Study-wide results and caveats: Shorter TCRB CDR3s, moderately but significantly so, marked every one of the four CD4+ subsets in Type 1 diabetes patients.

This chain connects TRBV30 to TRBJ2-1, with D perhaps TRBD2 (6 bases). Sequences were obtained from Tregs from blood. This TCR was recovered from a woman aged 40 to 50 with type 1 diabetes. The CDR3: CAWSDRGSSYNEQFF. CDR3 DNA sequence: TGTGCCTGGAGTGATCGGGGGAGCTCCTACAATGAGCAGTTCTTC.